Presented here are 20 T cell receptor beta chains from one specimen sequenced in a study of technical replicates of blood from a handful of donors. Profiling relied on immunoSEQ multiplex PCR, and the TCRdb table lists in-frame clones only, not all of them. The data hold about 82,000 clones, with 90% to 95% observed a single time. Sequenced input: T cells isolated from PBMCs. These receptors originate from a human donor in good health.

The V gene is TRBV5-1, the J gene TRBJ2-2; 10 positions match TRBD2. Germline CDR1 and CDR2: SGHRS and YFSETQ. The CDR3 sequence is 15 residues long. V shed 6 bases, J shed 8 bases, and the junction held 10 bases outside the gene matches. In DNA form, the CDR3 reads TGCGCCAGCATGACAATAGCGGGAGGAGCGGGGGAGCTGTTTTTT. Protein product: CASMTIAGGAGELFF.

There are a few counts of this clone. The chain joins TRBV11-3 to TRBJ1-1, with 9 bases that match TRBD1. The V gene's germline CDR1 is SGHNT and CDR2 YENEEA. Losses at the gene ends were 5 bases for V and 7 bases for J; bases not matched to a gene: 2. The CDR3 is 12 residues long. Here the CDR3 DNA reads TGTGCCAGCAGCCAGACAGGGGGTGAAGCTTTCTTT. Translated, it gives CASSQTGGEAFF. The whole variable domain, remainder taken from reference TRBV11-3 and TRBJ1-1, is EAGVVQSPRYKIIEKKQPVAFWCNPISGHNTLYWYLQNLGQGPELLIRYENEEAVDDSQLPKDRFSAERLKGVDSTLKIQPAELGDSAVYLCASSQTGGEAFFGQGTRLTVV.

DNA for the CDR3: TGTGCCAGTGGCCCAGAGGACAGGGCCGGCGAGCAGTACTTC. Translated, it gives CASGPEDRAGEQYF. The J gene is TRBJ2-7, the V gene TRBV2, with TRBD1 matching over 8 bases. Unmatched junction bases numbered 13, after V lost 9 bases and J lost 6 bases. Germline CDR1 reads SNHLY; CDR2 reads FYNNEI. The CDR3 runs 14 residues.

The rearrangement joins TRBV6-5 to TRBJ1-2; 8 nucleotides align to TRBD1. The germline gives CDR1 MNHEY, CDR2 SVGAGI. Germline trimming cut 6 bases from V and 2 bases from J; bases unmatched to any gene: 5. The CDR3 extends over 14 amino acids. CDR3 nucleotide sequence: TGTGCCAGCAGGGGGACAGGAGTGAACTATGGCTACACCTTC. Its translation: CASRGTGVNYGYTF.

The CDR3 here is CASTPSGGYTF. The CDR3 nucleotides read TGTGCCAGCACCCCGTCGGGTGGCTACACCTTC. The genes are TRBV6-6 and TRBJ1-2; no firm D call. V was clipped by 7 bases and J by 7 bases, with 10 bases between them. The CDR3 sequence is 11 residues long. The germline CDR1 and CDR2 sequences are MNHNY and SVGAGI (reference sequence).

V and J are TRBV27 and TRBJ1-5; D is possibly TRBD1 (6 bases). V was pared by 7 bases and J by 0 bases, with 13 bases between. CDR3 length equals 15 residues. CDR1 and CDR2 from the germline V gene are MNHEY and SMNVEV (reference sequence). The CDR3 spells CASTKTGSSNQPQHF. CDR3 bases: TGTGCCAGCACAAAAACAGGGAGTAGCAATCAGCCCCAGCATTTT.

This clone was found once. This chain connects TRBV7-3 to TRBJ2-6; D possibly corresponds to TRBD1 (5 bases). CDR1 and CDR2 from the germline V gene are SGHTA and FQGTGA. The CDR3 spans 15 residues. V was pared by 5 bases and J by 0 bases, with 8 bases between. The CDR3: CASSETVSGANVLTF. CDR3 bases: TGTGCCAGCAGCGAGACAGTCTCTGGGGCCAACGTCCTGACTTTC.

The chain links TRBV2 to TRBJ2-5, with TRBD1 matching 10 bases. CDR3 length: 16 residues. Germline CDR1 reads SNHLY; CDR2 reads FYNNEI. V was clipped by 6 bases and J by 4 bases; unmatched bases: 11. The CDR3 DNA sequence: TGTGCCAGCAGCCTGGGCTCCGGGACAGGGGTAGAGACCCAGTACTTC. This encodes CASSLGSGTGVETQYF.

V usage is TRBV5-1 and J usage is TRBJ2-7; 11 bases agree with TRBD2. Germline assignment: CDR1 SGHRS and CDR2 YFSETQ. V lost 5 bases, J lost 7 bases, and 11 bases stayed unmatched. CDR3 length: 15 amino acids. The CDR3 here is CASRQGLAVGGEQYF. The CDR3 region has the DNA TGCGCCAGCAGACAGGGACTAGCGGTGGGAGGGGAGCAGTACTTC.

The chain is built from TRBV5-6 and TRBJ1-5, with 8 bases lining up with TRBD1. The CDR3 has 16 residues. V shed 2 bases, J shed 4 bases, and the junction held 8 bases outside the gene matches. The germline CDR1 and CDR2 sequences are SGHDT and YYEEEE. CDR3 DNA sequence: TGTGCCAGCAGCTTAAACGGCCGGGACAGGAATCAGCCCCAGCATTTT. Its translation is CASSLNGRDRNQPQHF.

The rearrangement uses TRBV19 and TRBJ1-2; TRBD1 agrees at 7 bases. This CDR3 is 18 amino acids long. Germline V lookup: CDR1 LNHDA, CDR2 SQIVND (reference sequence). V lost 7 bases, J lost 0 bases, and 17 bases stayed unmatched. The CDR3 spells CASIRRSTGMVSNYGYTF. CDR3 nucleotide sequence: TGTGCCAGTATACGGCGTTCGACAGGGATGGTGTCTAACTATGGCTACACCTTC. The full variable domain, with the rest looked up from reference TRBV19 and TRBJ1-2, is DGGITQSPKYLFRKEGQNVTLSCEQNLNHDAMYWYRQDPGQGLRLIYYSQIVNDFQKGDIAEGYSVSREKKESFPLTVTSAQKNPTAFYLCASIRRSTGMVSNYGYTFGSGTRLTVV.

The V and J genes are TRBV2 and TRBJ2-7; 9 nucleotides align to TRBD2. The CDR3 extends over 15 amino acids. V was pared by 2 bases and J by 5 bases, with 7 bases of the junction left unmatched. The germline CDR1 and CDR2 sequences are SNHLY and FYNNEI. CDR3 in DNA: TGTGCCAGCAGTGAAATGGCGGGAGGGCCACACGAGCAGTACTTC. Translation: CASSEMAGGPHEQYF.

For the CDR3, the DNA is TGTGCCAGCAGTTCCCCAGGGGGTAACTATGGCTACACCTTC. It translates to CASSSPGGNYGYTF. The J gene is TRBJ1-2, the V gene TRBV6-5, with 7 positions matching TRBD1. The V segment lost 4 bases and the J segment 1 base; nucleotides outside the gene matches: 3. Germline V gives CDR1 MNHEY, CDR2 SVGAGI. This CDR3 spans 14 amino acids.

The DNA for the CDR3 is TGCGCCAGCAGCTTGACACACTACGAGCAGTACTTC. It specifies CASSLTHYEQYF. The V call is TRBV5-1, the J call TRBJ2-7; the D is unclear. CDR3 size: 12 residues. Trimming cost V 1 base and J 3 bases, with 5 bases left between them. Germline V gene lookup returns CDR1 SGHRS and CDR2 YFSETQ.

This clone showed up just a few times. The chain carries TRBV28 and TRBJ1-5; 7 bases map to TRBD1. Losses at the gene ends were 4 bases for V and 7 bases for J; bases not matched to a gene: 7. The V gene's germline CDR1 is MDHEN and CDR2 SYDVKM. The CDR3 length is 14 residues. The CDR3 bases are TGTGCCAGCAGTTCCCGGACAGGAGGACAGCCCCAGCATTTT. Protein: CASSSRTGGQPQHF.

The chain recombines TRBV30 with TRBJ2-2; 8 nucleotides agree with TRBD1. The CDR3 sequence is 16 residues long. Trimming cost V 0 bases and J 4 bases; bases outside gene matches: 7. The germline V gene has CDR1 GTSNPN and CDR2 SVGIG (reference sequence). Here the CDR3 DNA reads TGTGCCTGGAGTGTACTACGGACAGGGATCACCGGGGAGCTGTTTTTT. It encodes CAWSVLRTGITGELFF.

The chain employs TRBV7-6 and TRBJ2-1; 7 nucleotides agree with TRBD1. Germline assignment: CDR1 SGHVS and CDR2 FNYEAQ. This CDR3 spans 14 amino acids. Unmatched junction bases numbered 10, after V lost 7 bases and J lost 7 bases. The CDR3 here is CASTGTETFNEQFF. CDR3 DNA sequence: TGTGCCAGCACTGGGACAGAAACCTTTAATGAGCAGTTCTTC.

The V gene is TRBV7-9, the J gene TRBJ1-2, with D perhaps TRBD1 (6 bases). CDR1 and CDR2 from the germline V gene are SEHNR and FQNEAQ (reference sequence). There are 13 residues in the CDR3. Trimming took off 8 bases at V and 7 bases at J, with 17 bases between the two ends. Here the CDR3 reads CASGQGHPLGYTF. CDR3 bases: TGTGCCAGCGGCCAGGGACACCCCCTTGGCTACACCTTC.

The chain joins TRBV7-8 to TRBJ1-5, with 7 bases fitting TRBD1. The CDR3 covers 14 residues. V dropped 5 bases and J dropped 6; count of bases not matched to a gene: 7. Germline-derived CDR1 and CDR2 are SGHVS and FQNEAQ. CDR3: CASSTTGRSQPQHF. The CDR3 coding sequence is TGTGCCAGCAGCACGACAGGGCGGTCTCAGCCCCAGCATTTT. The variable domain in full, completed from reference TRBV7-8 and TRBJ1-5, reads GAGVSQSPRYKVAKRGQDVALRCDPISGHVSLFWYQQALGQGPEFLTYFQNEAQLDKSGLPSDRFFAERPEGSVSTLKIQRTQQEDSAVYLCASSTTGRSQPQHFGDGTRLSIL.

This chain connects TRBV4-1 to TRBJ2-2, with 7 bases that match TRBD1. The CDR3 consists of 15 residues. Germline-derived CDR1 and CDR2 are MGHRA and YSYEKL. Trimming removed 2 bases from V and 6 bases from J; junction bases left unmatched: 6. The CDR3, as DNA: TGCGCCAGCAGCCAATCCCAGGGGGTATCCGGGGAGCTGTTTTTT. The encoded protein is CASSQSQGVSGELFF.